This TCR beta chain was sequenced in a study of T cells after yellow fever vaccination. Concerning this clonotype itself: What it binds is not known.

Germline CDR1 is MNHEY and CDR2 is SVGEGT. This CDR3 is 15 amino acids long. V was trimmed by 2 bases and J by 7 bases, leaving 15 bases between them. The authors made TCR cDNA by 5'RACE template switching, adding a universal primer site and UMIs. Via MiXCR, TCRdb re-called the 5' RACE reads, giving one row per CDR3 protein. The table has 95,000 to 100,000 distinct CDR3 sequences, around 5.8% seen once. Regarding the study as a whole: It was the secondary response that reached its peak faster, day 5 versus 15, but it was weaker. FACS-sorted repertoires could contain abundant clonotypes contaminating from the bulk population. Reappearance after the booster was seen for most primary-vaccination clones, at roughly 96% CD4 and less than 90% CD8.

This receptor was obtained from a man between 18 and 35 years old who received the YFV17D yellow fever vaccine. The material was CD8+ T cells sorted from PBMCs, obtained 10 days after the yellow fever booster vaccination. The chain combines TRBV6-2 or TRBV6-3 with TRBJ1-5; D call uncertain. The CDR3 here is CASSYGQERVQPQHF. The CDR3 bases are TGTGCCAGCAGTTACGGGCAGGAAAGAGTACAGCCCCAGCATTTT.